Here is one T cell receptor beta chain with its context. In the authors' workflow: From reference gene primer amplification, estimates of nucleated cell counts were derived. Assay: immunoSEQ multiplex PCR; the TCRdb copy retains only in-frame clones and omits some. That table is the source of V, J and clone size, and D and trimming were worked out from the DNA. The repertoire holds some 100,000 clones, with about 80% as singletons. The data were taken from a study of blood T cell repertoires in COVID-19. Study information: Acute and convalescent COVID-19 samples came from the United States, Italy and Spain. Sources were T cells, B-cell-depleted T cells, or PBMCs; the material itself was cDNA or gDNA.

The V end was cut by 5 bases, the J end by 4 bases, with 12 bases between. CDR1 SGHTA and CDR2 FQGNSA come from the germline V gene. The CDR3 has 15 residues. The clonotype originates from a man between 65 and 85 years old with active or convalescent COVID-19. The chain uses TRBV7-2 and TRBJ2-6; D is unresolved. The specimen sequenced was peripheral blood. In nucleotides, the CDR3 is TGTGCCAGCAGCCGTTCTACGCTGGGGGCCAACGTCCTGACTTTC. It is translated as CASSRSTLGANVLTF.